These T cell receptor beta chains were read from a single sample in a study of identifying expanded T cells in peripheral blood. The protocol was immunoSEQ multiplex PCR, while the TCRdb copy is restricted to in-frame clones and leaves out a portion. The profile shows 95,000 to 150,000 clones, more than 75% of them singletons. The sequenced sample was blood. The receptors stem from a person aged 18-70 years in good health. CDR3s include the opening cysteine and the closing phenylalanine or tryptophan. Each record gives: clone size, CDR3 length, J gene, V gene, D gene, CDR3 protein, CDR3 DNA. A D gene is named only where the DNA matches it firmly. Where a row states a size, it is once, few, many or the class of an expanded clone; other rows omit it.

size: -; length: 14; J: TRBJ2-7; V: TRBV11-2; D: -; CDR3: CASSLVSGSYEQYF; DNA: TGTGCCAGCAGCTTAGTTTCAGGATCCTACGAGCAGTACTTC
size: -; length: 18; J: TRBJ2-6; V: TRBV7-9; D: TRBD1; CDR3: CASSPGQGSRSGANVLTF; DNA: TGTGCCAGCAGCCCCGGACAGGGATCGAGATCTGGGGCCAACGTCCTGACTTTC
size: -; length: 14; J: TRBJ2-3; V: TRBV7-3; D: -; CDR3: CASGRAGSTDTQYF; DNA: TGTGCCAGCGGGCGGGCAGGGAGCACAGATACGCAGTATTTT
size: few; length: 16; J: TRBJ1-2; V: TRBV5-1; D: TRBD1; CDR3: CASSQQGQGNVGGYTF; DNA: TGCGCCAGCAGCCAACAAGGACAGGGGAATGTGGGGGGCTACACCTTC
size: -; length: 15; J: TRBJ2-1; V: TRBV11-1; D: -; CDR3: CASSFRQGSRNEQFF; DNA: TGTGCCAGCAGCTTCCGCCAGGGTAGCCGGAATGAGCAGTTCTTC
size: -; length: 15; J: TRBJ1-4; V: TRBV5-6; D: -; CDR3: CASSFSGTWSEKLFF; DNA: TGTGCCAGCAGCTTCTCCGGGACCTGGAGTGAAAAACTGTTTTTT
size: -; length: 15; J: TRBJ2-7; V: TRBV11-2; D: -; CDR3: CASSPRGSRVYEQYF; DNA: TGTGCCAGCAGCCCGAGAGGGTCCAGGGTCTACGAGCAGTACTTC
size: -; length: 13; J: TRBJ2-7; V: TRBV4-1; D: -; CDR3: CASSQVGVREQYF; DNA: TGCGCCAGCAGCCAAGTTGGCGTTCGAGAGCAGTACTTC
size: few; length: 17; J: TRBJ1-1; V: TRBV15; D: -; CDR3: CATSRDHEGPSSAEAFF; DNA: TGTGCCACCAGCAGAGATCACGAAGGACCATCGAGCGCTGAAGCTTTCTTT
size: -; length: 12; J: TRBJ2-5; V: TRBV7-9; D: -; CDR3: CASCGVRETQYF; DNA: TGTGCCAGCTGTGGCGTTCGAGAGACCCAGTACTTC
size: -; length: 13; J: TRBJ1-1; V: TRBV30; D: -; CDR3: CAWSVHGSTEAFF; DNA: TGTGCCTGGAGTGTACACGGGAGCACTGAAGCTTTCTTT
size: -; length: 14; J: TRBJ1-1; V: TRBV15; D: -; CDR3: CATSRANGAAEAFF; DNA: TGTGCCACCAGCAGAGCCAATGGGGCCGCTGAAGCTTTCTTT
size: -; length: 14; J: TRBJ2-7; V: TRBV27; D: -; CDR3: CASSSPGQSYEQYF; DNA: TGTGCCAGCAGTTCCCCAGGACAGTCCTACGAGCAGTACTTC
size: -; length: 15; J: TRBJ1-2; V: TRBV6-1; D: -; CDR3: CASSEAGGRDYGYTF; DNA: TGTGCCAGCAGTGAAGCCGGGGGGCGAGACTATGGCTACACCTTC
size: -; length: 14; J: TRBJ2-1; V: TRBV19; D: -; CDR3: CASSGRSSYNEQFF; DNA: TGTGCCAGTAGTGGCAGGTCCTCCTACAATGAGCAGTTCTTC
size: medium-sized; length: 14; J: TRBJ1-2; V: TRBV7-9; D: TRBD1; CDR3: CASSPTTGVYGYTF; DNA: TGTGCCAGCAGCCCGACGACAGGGGTCTATGGCTACACCTTC
size: -; length: 12; J: TRBJ2-1; V: TRBV6-6; D: -; CDR3: CASSYAENEQFF; DNA: TGTGCCAGCAGTTATGCGGAGAATGAGCAGTTCTTC
size: few; length: 13; J: TRBJ1-2; V: TRBV5-1; D: -; CDR3: CASSYEGRYGYTF; DNA: TGCGCCAGCAGCTACGAGGGTCGCTATGGCTACACCTTC
size: -; length: 15; J: TRBJ2-7; V: TRBV4-1; D: -; CDR3: CASSRIPGKAYEQYF; DNA: TGCGCCAGCAGCCGGATCCCGGGCAAAGCCTACGAGCAGTACTTC
size: -; length: 12; J: TRBJ2-1; V: TRBV6-5; D: -; CDR3: CASSPRRQEQFF; DNA: TGTGCCAGCAGCCCCCGGCGTCAGGAGCAGTTCTTC
size: -; length: 14; J: TRBJ2-7; V: TRBV19; D: -; CDR3: CASSFGHSGYEQYF; DNA: TGTGCCAGTTCTTTCGGTCATTCCGGGTACGAGCAGTACTTC
size: -; length: 16; J: TRBJ1-2; V: TRBV18; D: -; CDR3: CASSPPNPGGAYGYTF; DNA: TGTGCCAGCTCACCACCGAATCCCGGGGGCGCCTATGGCTACACCTTC